The entry that follows covers one T cell receptor (beta chain) sequence. CDR1 and CDR2 from the germline V gene are KGHDR and SFDVKD. Between the trimmed V and J ends, which lost 4 bases and 1 base, there was a span of 10 bases. The CDR3 runs to 15 residues. Sequenced by immunoSEQ multiplex PCR; TCRdb stores in-frame clones only, minus some. The sample has some 150,000 clones, about 93% seen once. The source of the sample is a study of T cell responses to AZD1222 COVID-19 vaccine. Study-wide context: Analyses pooled second doses at about 4 or about 12 weeks.

This sequence originates from an adult in good health. The chain is built from TRBV24-1 and TRBJ2-1; D is ambiguous. Sequencing used peripheral blood, obtained on day 0 of AZD1222 vaccination. CDR3 DNA sequence: TGTGCCACCAGTGACCCCGACCCGTCCTACAATGAGCAGTTCTTC. It encodes CATSDPDPSYNEQFF.